Listed below are T cell receptor beta chains from one sample, sequenced in a study of cytotoxic CD8 clonotypes in ibrutinib-treated CLL. Profiling relied on immunoSEQ multiplex PCR, and the TCRdb table lists in-frame clones only, not all of them. The sample lists 150,000 to 200,000 clones; more than 70% were seen once. The sequencing here drew on PBMCs, taken at disease progression, from a patient treated with ibrutinib. The receptors originated from a human donor with chronic lymphocytic leukemia. The conserved cysteine and the conserved F or W are not part of the CDR3 here. Fields, in order: J gene, clone size, V gene, CDR3 protein. Only part of the rows carry a size: once, few, many, or a class if the clone is expanded.

TRBJ2-7,once,TRBV5-1,ASSAGGGANEQY
TRBJ1-1,-,TRBV6-6,ASTEDRRETTEAF
TRBJ1-2,few,TRBV25-1,ASSDGHQYGYT
TRBJ2-3,-,TRBV2,ASSDSRDTQY
TRBJ1-5,-,TRBV27,ASSFGQVGNQPQH
TRBJ1-2,-,TRBV29-1,SAKPTAGYGYT
TRBJ2-1,-,TRBV7-2,ASSLGSASSYNEQF
TRBJ2-7,-,TRBV30,AWNVGTGVTEQY
TRBJ2-7,few,TRBV7-9,ASSQGQRAGGYQY
TRBJ2-1,-,TRBV19,ASRPTSGRIEAYNEQF
TRBJ2-3,-,TRBV6-5,ASSRHNEDTQY
TRBJ2-7,-,TRBV30,AWSVGSSYEQY
TRBJ2-1,many,TRBV4-1,ASSYPGSDEQF
TRBJ1-1,-,TRBV7-3,ASSSGQGSRAF
TRBJ2-7,-,TRBV27,ASSLDYRDRNYEQY
TRBJ2-7,-,TRBV4-3,ASSPGLAGGSSYEQY